The 16 T cell receptor beta chains below were found in one sample sequenced in a study of blood T cell repertoires in COVID-19. TCRdb's copy holds only in-frame clones and misses some; the assay was immunoSEQ multiplex PCR. The sample records roughly 170,000 clones, roughly 89% being singletons. Sequencing used peripheral blood. These receptors were obtained from a woman between 65 and 79 years old with COVID-19, enrolled during active disease.

Note on this clone: Mismatch with germline at one junction end may stem from a read error. The chain links TRBV28 to TRBJ2-7; TRBD2 agrees at 8 bases. The CDR3 has 17 residues. Germline V lookup: CDR1 MDHEN, CDR2 SYDVKM. CDR3 in amino acids: CARSLSGGAGGGYEQYF. The CDR3 DNA reads as TGTGCCCGCAGTTTATCGGGGGGGGCGGGCGGCGGATACGAGCAGTACTTC. The full variable domain, its missing parts supplied by reference TRBV28 and TRBJ2-7, is DVKVTQSSRYLVKRTGEKVFLECVQDMDHENMFWYRQDPGLGLRLIYFSYDVKMKEKGDIPEGYSVSREKKERFSLILESASTNQTSMYLCARSLSGGAGGGYEQYFGPGTRLTVT.

The V gene is TRBV2, the J gene TRBJ2-5; D is unresolved. Germline-derived CDR1 and CDR2 are SNHLY and FYNNEI. Trimming removed 8 bases from V and 1 base from J, with 8 bases in between. The CDR3 is made up of 12 amino acids. The CDR3 spells CASGWSQETQYF. The CDR3 DNA sequence: TGTGCCAGCGGCTGGAGCCAAGAGACCCAGTACTTC.

Written as DNA, the CDR3 is TGTGCCAGCAGCATCGGGGGGAGCTCCTACGAGCAGTACTTC. It is translated as CASSIGGSSYEQYF. J is TRBJ2-7 and V is TRBV7-9; TRBD2 agrees at 7 bases. After removal of 5 bases from V and 0 bases from J, the junction contained 4 bases not matched to a gene. The germline CDR1 and CDR2 sequences are SEHNR and FQNEAQ (reference sequence). The CDR3 is 14 amino acids.

The chain joins TRBV3-1 (or the pseudogene TRBV3-2) to TRBJ1-1; D unresolved. Germline values: CDR1 LGHDT, CDR2 YNNKEL (reference sequence). CDR3 length: 13 residues. The V gene lost 1 base and the J gene lost 2 bases, with 5 bases spanning the gap. CDR3 in DNA: TGTGCCAGCAGCCAAGCCCTAAACACTGAAGCTTTCTTT. This encodes CASSQALNTEAFF.

This chain uses TRBV5-4 with TRBJ1-1; 7 positions match TRBD1. Germline CDR1 SGHNT, CDR2 YYREEE (reference sequence). The CDR3 sequence is 15 residues long. Unmatched junction bases numbered 11, after V lost 4 bases and J lost 5 bases. The DNA of the CDR3 is TGTGCCAGCAGCATAACAGGGGTCGGGGGTACTGAAGCTTTCTTT. Translating gives CASSITGVGGTEAFF.

V gene TRBV7-2 combines with J gene TRBJ2-5, with D possibly TRBD2 on 6 matching bases. CDR1 and CDR2 from the germline V gene are SGHTA and FQGNSA. V shed 1 base and J shed 0 bases, with 15 bases lying between them. The CDR3 covers 17 residues. The CDR3 reads CASSLGLATMNQETQYF. In DNA, the CDR3 is TGTGCCAGCAGCTTAGGGCTAGCGACCATGAACCAAGAGACCCAGTACTTC. Supplemented by reference TRBV7-2 and TRBJ2-5, the full variable domain reads GAGVSQSPSNKVTEKGKDVELRCDPISGHTALYWYRQSLGQGLEFLIYFQGNSAPDKSGLPSDRFSAERTGGSVSTLTIQRTQQEDSAVYLCASSLGLATMNQETQYFGPGTRLLVL.

This rearrangement joins TRBV6-5 to TRBJ2-1; possible D gene TRBD2, 6 bases. The V gene's germline CDR1 is MNHEY and CDR2 SVGAGI. There are 16 residues in the CDR3. V was cut by 4 bases and J by 4 bases, with 17 bases left in between. The DNA of the CDR3 is TGTGCCAGCAGTTCCCTGCTAGGAGGGCCGTACAATGAGCAGTTCTTC. This codes for CASSSLLGGPYNEQFF.

This rearrangement joins TRBV5-6 to TRBJ2-5; 7 nucleotides agree with TRBD2. Germline V lookup: CDR1 SGHDT, CDR2 YYEEEE. The CDR3 covers 18 residues. J was trimmed by 0 bases and V by 3 bases; bases with no gene match: 14. The CDR3 bases are TGTGCCAGCAGCTCCCCGGGGGAGGTCGGGAGGTACCAAGAGACCCAGTACTTC. This gives the protein CASSSPGEVGRYQETQYF. Combining the CDR3 with reference TRBV5-6 and TRBJ2-5 gives the whole variable domain DAGVTQSPTHLIKTRGQQVTLRCSPKSGHDTVSWYQQALGQGPQFIFQYYEEEERQRGNFPDRFSGHQFPNYSSELNVNALLLGDSALYLCASSSPGEVGRYQETQYFGPGTRLLVL.

V is TRBV28 and J is TRBJ1-4; no clear D. CDR3 length: 12 amino acids. Germline V lookup: CDR1 MDHEN, CDR2 SYDVKM. V lost 5 bases to trimming and J lost 5 bases, with 6 bases between them. The CDR3 sequence is CASSPPNEKLFF. The CDR3 DNA reads as TGTGCCAGCAGTCCCCCAAATGAAAAACTGTTTTTT.

This clone was seen more than once but under ten times. The CDR3 DNA is TGTGCCAGTAGTACAACAGAAGGAAACACCATATATTTT. It encodes CASSTTEGNTIYF. The J gene is TRBJ1-3, the V gene TRBV19; D gene uncertain. V lost 4 bases and J lost 4, with 8 bases in between. Per the germline V gene, CDR1 is LNHDA and CDR2 is SQIVND (reference sequence). This CDR3 spans 13 amino acids.

This rearrangement joins TRBV12-5 to TRBJ2-1, with 8 bases fitting TRBD2. Germline loops: CDR1 LGHNT, CDR2 FRNRAP. The CDR3 spans 16 residues. V lost 0 bases and J lost 11; bases outside the gene matches: 12. Written as DNA, the CDR3 is TGTGCTAGTGGTTTGGTCGTGAGCGGGAGCCGGGGTCAGCAGTTCTTC. Translation: CASGLVVSGSRGQQFF. The full variable domain, with the rest looked up from reference TRBV12-5 and TRBJ2-1, is DARVTQTPRHKVTEMGQEVTMRCQPILGHNTVFWYRQTMMQGLELLAYFRNRAPLDDSGMPKDRFSAEMPDATLATLKIQPSEPRDSAVYFCASGLVVSGSRGQQFFGPGTRLTVL.

This sequence joins TRBV6-7 and TRBJ2-7; TRBD1 aligns across 8 bases. TRBV6-7 qualifies as an ORF whose function is uncertain. This CDR3 has 13 amino acids. The J segment lost 5 bases and the V segment lost 8 bases, leaving 8 bases of the junction unmatched. As DNA, the CDR3 is TGTGCCAGCTTGGACAGGGCATCAGACGAGCAGTACTTC. Amino acid sequence: CASLDRASDEQYF.

This clone has just one count. J is TRBJ2-7 and V is TRBV9, with D possibly being TRBD2 (6 bases). Germline V gene sequence: CDR1 SGDLS, CDR2 YYNGEE. There are 14 residues in the CDR3. Between the trimmed V and J ends, which lost 0 bases and 1 base, there was a span of 8 bases. CDR3 sequence reads: CASSVVADSYEQYF. The DNA of the CDR3 is TGTGCCAGCAGCGTAGTAGCGGATTCCTACGAGCAGTACTTC.

This clone was counted once. The chain links TRBV4-3 to TRBJ1-2; D is perhaps TRBD1 (5 bases). Germline lookup yields CDR1 LGHNA and CDR2 YSLEER. There are 16 residues in the CDR3. Trimming took 0 bases from V and 1 from J, leaving 12 bases between them. The chain's CDR3 is CASSQENDRNNYGYTF. CDR3 DNA: TGCGCCAGCAGCCAAGAGAACGACAGAAATAACTATGGCTACACCTTC.

The chain combines TRBV6-1 with TRBJ2-3; TRBD2 agrees at 9 bases. Germline values: CDR1 MNHNS, CDR2 SASEGT. V dropped 1 base and J dropped 1; count of bases not matched to a gene: 3. CDR3 length equals 16 residues. CDR3 in amino acids: CASSEVLAGGTDTQYF. CDR3 sequence (DNA): TGTGCCAGCAGTGAAGTACTAGCGGGTGGCACAGATACGCAGTATTTT.

This clone has only one observation. This rearrangement joins TRBV30 to TRBJ2-3, with 14 positions matching TRBD2. Germline lookup yields CDR1 GTSNPN and CDR2 SVGIG (reference sequence). The CDR3 has 15 residues. V dropped 0 bases and J dropped 5; count of bases not matched to a gene: 1. Here the CDR3 DNA reads TGTGCCTGGAGTGTTGGGACTAGCGGGAGAGATACGCAGTATTTT. Translation gives CAWSVGTSGRDTQYF.